These 30 T cell receptor beta chains originate from one sample sequenced in a study of early T cells in non-severe SARS-CoV-2 infection. TCRdb passed the 5' RACE reads through MiXCR, listing each CDR3 protein once. The sample shows tens of thousands of distinct CDR3 sequences, over 8% of them seen only once. Sequencing was done on a sample of whole blood. Receptors were obtained from an adult who was a healthcare worker with PCR-confirmed SARS-CoV-2 infection or an uninfected control (not recorded which).

The chain uses TRBV5-1 and TRBJ2-1, with TRBD1 matching 8 bases. The CDR3 covers 14 residues. Germline V CDR1 and CDR2: SGHRS, YFSETQ. With V trimmed by 8 bases and J by 4 bases, 8 bases remained unmatched. In DNA, the CDR3 is TGCGCCAGTCATCCGGGACAGGAGTACAATGAGCAGTTCTTC. It is translated as CASHPGQEYNEQFF.

This clonotype was counted ten times or more. The chain combines TRBV2 with TRBJ2-3, with 8 positions matching TRBD1. Germline trimming cut 11 bases from V and 5 bases from J; bases unmatched to any gene: 6. The germline CDR1 and CDR2 sequences are SNHLY and FYNNEI. The CDR3 consists of 12 residues. CDR3 in DNA: TGTGCCGCACAGGGGGATGGAGATACGCAGTATTTT. Translation: CAAQGDGDTQYF.

This clonotype was seen at least ten times. The V gene is TRBV7-2, the J gene TRBJ2-5; 7 bases agree with TRBD1. Losses at the gene ends were 4 bases for V and 3 bases for J; bases not matched to a gene: 2. CDR1 is SGHTA and CDR2 is FQGNSA in the germline V gene. The CDR3 covers 13 residues. CDR3 loop: CASSSDREETQYF. The CDR3 DNA is TGTGCCAGCAGCTCAGACAGGGAAGAGACCCAGTACTTC.

In its sample, this clonotype was seen many times. The chain couples TRBV12-3 or TRBV12-4 to TRBJ1-1; a possible D gene is TRBD1 (6 bases). The CDR3 has 13 residues. The V gene lost 4 bases and the J gene lost 8 bases, with 14 bases spanning the gap. The CDR3 loop reads CASSWGAGREAFF. In DNA form, the CDR3 reads TGTGCCAGCAGTTGGGGGGCGGGCCGAGAAGCTTTCTTT.

This clonotype was recorded many times. This chain connects TRBV19 to TRBJ1-2; possibly TRBD1 for D (5 bases). The germline CDR1 and CDR2 sequences are LNHDA and SQIVND (reference sequence). The CDR3 is 13 residues long. Trimming took 4 bases from V and 8 from J, leaving 14 bases between them. The CDR3 DNA sequence: TGTGCCAGTAGTACCCAAACAGGTGGCGGCTACACCTTC. This codes for CASSTQTGGGYTF. Combining the CDR3 with reference TRBV19 and TRBJ1-2 gives the whole variable domain DGGITQSPKYLFRKEGQNVTLSCEQNLNHDAMYWYRQDPGQGLRLIYYSQIVNDFQKGDIAEGYSVSREKKESFPLTVTSAQKNPTAFYLCASSTQTGGGYTFGSGTRLTVV.

This clonotype was seen many times. This sequence joins TRBV30 and TRBJ2-5; D may be TRBD1 (6 bases). Germline V lookup: CDR1 GTSNPN, CDR2 SVGIG (reference sequence). Trimming cost V 1 base and J 2 bases, with 11 bases left between them. The CDR3 length is 14 residues. CDR3 coding DNA: TGTGCCTGGAGTGAAGGGACACTTCAAGAGACCCAGTACTTC. Its translation is CAWSEGTLQETQYF.

This clonotype occurred a few times. The chain carries TRBV20-1 and TRBJ2-7; D gene ambiguous. CDR3 length: 10 residues. Trimming left V 4 bases short and J 3 bases short, with 4 bases between. Germline V gene data show CDR1 as DFQATT and CDR2 as SNEGSKA (reference sequence). The CDR3 loop reads CSANGYEQYF. The CDR3 nucleotides are TGCAGTGCTAACGGCTACGAGCAGTACTTC.

The rearrangement uses TRBV7-9 and TRBJ2-7; TRBD2 matches 8 bases. J lost 3 bases, V lost 3 bases, and 7 bases had no gene match. This CDR3 spans 15 amino acids. Germline V gene lookup returns CDR1 SEHNR and CDR2 FQNEAQ (reference sequence). In DNA, the CDR3 is TGTGCCAGCAGCTTTCCTAGCGGGCAATTCTACGAGCAGTACTTC. Translating gives CASSFPSGQFYEQYF.

This clonotype has ten or more counts. This sequence joins TRBV20-1 and TRBJ2-3; TRBD1 agrees at 9 bases. Germline CDR1 reads DFQATT; CDR2 reads SNEGSKA (reference sequence). V shed 6 bases and J 4 bases; nucleotides not matched to a gene: 11. The CDR3 runs to 15 residues. CDR3 coding DNA: TGCAGTGCAAGGGACAGGGAAAAACAGCCAGATACGCAGTATTTT. Its protein product is CSARDREKQPDTQYF.

The J gene is TRBJ1-2, the V gene TRBV30; D call uncertain. This CDR3 has 13 residues. Germline assignment: CDR1 GTSNPN and CDR2 SVGIG (reference sequence). Trimming stripped 2 bases from V and 6 bases from J, with 13 bases between. Written as DNA, the CDR3 is TGTGCCTGGAGTACGGCGGCATTAGATGGCTACACCTTC. Its protein product is CAWSTAALDGYTF.

This clonotype has only a few counts. The chain has TRBV29-1 and TRBJ2-3; 9 positions match TRBD1. Germline trimming cut 7 bases from V and 3 bases from J; bases unmatched to any gene: 2. The CDR3 sequence is 12 residues long. Germline V CDR1 and CDR2: SQVTM, ANQGSEA. CDR3 amino acids: CSEGQGTDTQYF. CDR3 nucleotides: TGCAGCGAAGGACAGGGGACAGATACGCAGTATTTT.

The sample holds many counts of this clonotype. The chain joins TRBV7-6 to TRBJ2-1; the D is unclear. This CDR3 is built from 15 residues. V dropped 0 bases and J dropped 9 bases, with 15 bases sitting between them. The germline CDR1 and CDR2 sequences are SGHVS and FNYEAQ. CDR3 DNA: TGTGCCAGCAGCTTAGCGAGCTATTTCCGATCTGAGCAGTTCTTC. It yields the protein CASSLASYFRSEQFF.

This clonotype appeared many times. The V gene is TRBV7-3, the J gene TRBJ2-1, with TRBD2 identical over 13 bases. The germline gives CDR1 SGHTA, CDR2 FQGTGA. CDR3 length: 16 amino acids. V lost 2 bases, J lost 7 bases, and 5 bases stayed unmatched. CDR3 in DNA: TGTGCCAGCAGCTTAGGGGGACTAGCGGGGCTAAATGAGCAGTTCTTC. It translates to CASSLGGLAGLNEQFF.

This clonotype appeared many times. The chain is built from TRBV10-1 and TRBJ2-1, with D perhaps TRBD2 (5 bases). CDR3 length: 10 residues. The V and J ends lost 10 bases and 10 bases respectively, with 11 bases between them. The germline V gene has CDR1 WNHNN and CDR2 SYGVQD (reference sequence). In DNA form, the CDR3 reads TGCGCCATGAAGGGAGTGGAGCAGTTCTTC. Translating gives CAMKGVEQFF.

This chain connects TRBV3-1 to TRBJ1-4; D gene unclear. The CDR3 has 15 residues. The germline CDR1 and CDR2 sequences are LGHDT and YNNKEL (reference sequence). Trimming removed 3 bases at V and 8 bases at J, with 16 bases between. The CDR3 DNA is TGTGCCAGCAGCCACGGAAGGACGATGGGGGAAAAACTGTTTTTT. Amino acid sequence: CASSHGRTMGEKLFF.

This clonotype occurred a few times. The CDR3 protein is CASSLGQGLGYWHF. CDR3 nucleotides: TGTGCCAGCAGTTTGGGGCAGGGGCTAGGGTACTGGCATTTT. The chain recombines TRBV28 with TRBJ1-5, with a possible D match to TRBD1 (6 bases). Trimming took off 3 bases at V and 15 bases at J, with 21 bases between the two ends. Germline-derived CDR1 and CDR2 are MDHEN and SYDVKM. The CDR3 is made up of 14 amino acids.

This clonotype showed up many times. The genes are TRBV27 and TRBJ2-1; tentatively, D is TRBD2 (5 bases). The V end was cut by 5 bases, the J end by 4 bases, with 12 bases between. CDR3 length: 14 residues. Germline V CDR1 and CDR2: MNHEY, SMNVEV (reference sequence). This CDR3 is CASSPPPGYNEQFF. In nucleotides, the CDR3 is TGTGCCAGCAGTCCCCCCCCGGGGTACAATGAGCAGTTCTTC.

This clonotype occurred many times. CDR3 protein: CASKQGIAYNEQFF. The CDR3 nucleotides are TGTGCCAGCAAGCAGGGAATTGCCTACAATGAGCAGTTCTTC. The chain is built from TRBV11-2 and TRBJ2-1, with D possibly being TRBD1 (5 bases). With 7 bases removed from V and 2 bases from J, the gap between germline ends came to 12 bases. The CDR3 totals 14 residues. The germline gives CDR1 SGHAT, CDR2 FQNNGV.

This clonotype was observed at least ten times. This chain joins TRBV12-5 and TRBJ2-2; D possibly matches TRBD1 or TRBD2 (5 bases each). This CDR3 has 18 residues. Trimming removed 0 bases at V and 1 base at J, with 15 bases between. Germline V lookup: CDR1 LGHNT, CDR2 FRNRAP. CDR3 in amino acids: CASGLVVPGRRNTGELFF. DNA of the CDR3: TGTGCTAGTGGTTTGGTAGTTCCGGGACGGAGGAACACCGGGGAGCTGTTTTTT.

A word on this clonotype: This may be a read error, as it is one base from a much larger clone. Since the CDR3 does not end with the conserved phenylalanine or tryptophan, this likely comes from a read error. The chain links TRBV29-1 to TRBJ2-7; 9 bases are a match to TRBD1. The CDR3 spans 13 residues. Germline-derived CDR1 and CDR2 are SQVTM and ANQGSEA. J gave up 6 bases and V 3 bases, and 6 bases lay outside the gene matches. CDR3 region: CSVEGQGGGEQYS. In nucleotides, the CDR3 is TGCAGCGTTGAGGGACAGGGCGGAGGCGAGCAGTACTCC.

This clonotype was observed many times. The V and J genes are TRBV5-4 and TRBJ2-7; D gene ambiguous. The CDR3 loop spans 13 amino acids. V lost 2 bases and J 0 bases, leaving 6 bases between the germline ends. In germline, CDR1 is SGHNT, CDR2 YYREEE (reference sequence). CDR3 amino acids: CASSFWGSYEQYF. The CDR3 DNA follows: TGTGCCAGCAGCTTCTGGGGCTCCTACGAGCAGTACTTC. Supplemented by reference TRBV5-4 and TRBJ2-7, the full variable domain reads ETGVTQSPTHLIKTRGQQVTLRCSSQSGHNTVSWYQQALGQGPQFIFQYYREEENGRGNFPPRFSGLQFPNYSSELNVNALELDDSALYLCASSFWGSYEQYFGPGTRLTVT.

This clonotype was seen ten or more times. This chain uses TRBV20-1 with TRBJ1-6; D unresolved. The CDR3 sequence is 18 residues long. Germline CDR1 reads DFQATT; CDR2 reads SNEGSKA (reference sequence). V gave up 4 bases and J gave up 0 bases, with 19 bases separating them. This CDR3 reads CSATPVTAVSSYNSPLHF. The CDR3 DNA follows: TGCAGTGCTACGCCGGTTACTGCGGTTAGCTCCTATAATTCACCCCTCCACTTT.

This clonotype is labeled medium-sized. The chain links TRBV7-9 to TRBJ2-7; maybe TRBD1 (6 bases). V lost 6 bases, J lost 2 bases, and 11 bases lay in between. The germline gives CDR1 SEHNR, CDR2 FQNEAQ (reference sequence). The CDR3 has 13 residues. CDR3 loop: CASRDSLTYEQYF. The CDR3 region has the DNA TGTGCCAGCAGGGACAGCCTGACCTACGAGCAGTACTTC.

This clonotype was counted many times. The V gene is TRBV4-2, the J gene TRBJ1-5; no reliable D call. The CDR3 has 14 amino acids. Deletions cut 4 bases from V and 4 bases from J, with 11 bases between. The germline CDR1 and CDR2 sequences are LGHNA and YNFKEQ. The CDR3 DNA is TGTGCCAGCAGCCCAGACCTTGAGAATCAGCCCCAGCATTTT. Its protein product is CASSPDLENQPQHF.

This clonotype was observed at least ten times. The rearrangement links TRBV29-1 to TRBJ2-7; D is perhaps TRBD1 or TRBD2 (6 bases each). V was trimmed by 1 base and J by 6 bases, leaving 16 bases between them. The CDR3 is 14 residues long. Germline V lookup: CDR1 SQVTM, CDR2 ANQGSEA. This CDR3 is CSVEVRPGAREQYF. CDR3 in DNA: TGCAGCGTTGAAGTTAGGCCGGGGGCACGCGAGCAGTACTTC.

The sample holds many counts of this clonotype. The V call is TRBV2, the J call TRBJ2-2, with 8 bases lining up with TRBD1. J lost 7 bases, V lost 9 bases, and 7 bases had no gene match. This CDR3 spans 13 amino acids. The germline V gene has CDR1 SNHLY and CDR2 FYNNEI. The CDR3 DNA follows: TGTGCCAGACGTGGACAGGGCGACGGGGAGCTGTTTTTT. Translating it yields CARRGQGDGELFF.

The sample holds many counts of this clonotype. This rearrangement joins TRBV5-1 to TRBJ2-1; D perhaps matches TRBD1 (6 bases). V lost 3 bases and J lost 8, with 18 bases in between. Germline lookup yields CDR1 SGHRS and CDR2 YFSETQ. The CDR3 has 15 residues. CDR3 nucleotides: TGCGCCAGCAGCTCGTTTTTCGGGACATTCGATGAGCAGTTCTTC. This codes for CASSSFFGTFDEQFF. The variable domain in full, completed from reference TRBV5-1 and TRBJ2-1, reads KAGVTQTPRYLIKTRGQQVTLSCSPISGHRSVSWYQQTPGQGLQFLFEYFSETQRNKGNFPGRFSGRQFSNSRSEMNVSTLELGDSALYLCASSSFFGTFDEQFFGPGTRLTVL.

This clonotype has just a few counts. The gene calls are TRBV29-1 and TRBJ2-1; D is uncertain. Germline V gene lookup returns CDR1 SQVTM and CDR2 ANQGSEA. This CDR3 contains 13 residues. Trimming took 4 bases from V and 0 from J, leaving 7 bases between them. CDR3 loop: CSVVQSSYNEQFF. In DNA, the CDR3 is TGCAGCGTTGTCCAGAGCTCCTACAATGAGCAGTTCTTC.

This chain uses TRBV29-1 with TRBJ2-6; no reliable D call. CDR3 length: 12 amino acids. The germline CDR1 and CDR2 sequences are SQVTM and ANQGSEA. The CDR3 sequence is CRHRVRANVLTF. The CDR3 nucleotides are TGCAGGCATAGGGTGAGGGCCAACGTCCTGACTTTC.

In regard to this clonotype: This clone may be a read error of a much larger clone one base away. The chain couples TRBV5-1 to TRBJ2-2; TRBD1 is a possible D gene (6 bases). The V gene's germline CDR1 is SGHRS and CDR2 YFSETQ. CDR3 length: 15 residues. The CDR3 bases are TGCGCCAGCAGCTTGGCAGGGGAGAACACCGGGGAGCTGATTTTT. It encodes CASSLAGENTGELIF.